Listed here is a single TCR beta chain. Method: immunoSEQ multiplex PCR; TCRdb's copy keeps in-frame clones and lacks some. Of 80,000 to 95,000 clones in the sample, approximately 79% were seen once. This entry comes from a study of blood T cell repertoires in COVID-19. Study overall: The United States, Italy and Spain provided the acute and convalescent COVID-19 samples.

Germline values: CDR1 MNHNY, CDR2 SVGAGI (reference sequence). The CDR3 totals 13 residues. Trimming removed 4 bases at V and 4 bases at J, with 8 bases between. The J gene is TRBJ1-5, the V gene TRBV6-6; D not resolved. Material for sequencing was peripheral blood. This TCR was recovered from a woman aged 80 or over with active or convalescent COVID-19. In DNA form, the CDR3 reads TGTGCCAGCAGTTCCCCGGGTAATCAGCCCCAGCATTTT. It specifies CASSSPGNQPQHF.